This entry lists 27 T cell receptor beta chains sequenced from one sample in a study of blood T cell repertoires in COVID-19. Some clones are missing from TCRdb's copy, which holds only in-frame ones; the method was immunoSEQ multiplex PCR. The data contain approximately 150,000 clones, roughly 86% of them seen just once; the ten biggest clones take up roughly 3.4%. Sequences were obtained from PBMCs or T cells enriched from blood (not recorded which). The receptors shown here come from a woman aged 50 to 65 with acute COVID-19.

The V call is TRBV11-1, the J call TRBJ2-1; a possible D gene is TRBD1 (6 bases). V was cut by 3 bases and J by 3 bases, with 9 bases left in between. CDR3 length: 14 residues. The germline CDR1 and CDR2 sequences are SGHAT and FQDESV (reference sequence). Here the CDR3 DNA reads TGTGCCAGCAGCTTTAGGGGGTTCTACAATGAGCAGTTCTTC. Translated: CASSFRGFYNEQFF.

This rearrangement joins TRBV4-2 to TRBJ1-4, with D possibly TRBD1 on 5 matching bases. V was cut by 3 bases and J by 0 bases, with 8 bases left in between. CDR3 length equals 15 residues. Germline lookup yields CDR1 LGHNA and CDR2 YNFKEQ. In nucleotides, the CDR3 is TGTGCCAGCAGCCAGCAGGGTGCAACTAATGAAAAACTGTTTTTT. Translated: CASSQQGATNEKLFF.

The chain uses TRBV14 and TRBJ2-2; 11 bases agree with TRBD2. CDR3 length: 17 residues. Germline CDR1 and CDR2: SGHDN and FVKESK. V was clipped by 4 bases and J by 2 bases; unmatched bases: 6. The CDR3 sequence: CASSLQTSGINTGELFF. For the CDR3, the DNA is TGTGCCAGCAGCCTCCAGACTAGCGGGATAAACACCGGGGAGCTGTTTTTT. Combining the CDR3 with reference TRBV14 and TRBJ2-2 gives the whole variable domain EAGVTQFPSHSVIEKGQTVTLRCDPISGHDNLYWYRRVMGKEIKFLLHFVKESKQDESGMPNNRFLAERTGGTYSTLKVQPAELEDSGVYFCASSLQTSGINTGELFFGEGSRLTVL.

This clone appeared a few times. The chain recombines TRBV12-3 or TRBV12-4 with TRBJ2-5; possibly TRBD1 for D (6 bases). The CDR3 runs 13 residues. V was trimmed by 6 bases and J by 7 bases, leaving 15 bases between them. The chain's CDR3 is CASSKDRGGTQYF. DNA of the CDR3: TGTGCCAGCAGCAAGGACCGAGGGGGGACCCAGTACTTC.

The chain recombines TRBV5-1 with TRBJ1-2, with TRBD1 matching over 7 bases. CDR1 and CDR2 from the germline V gene are SGHRS and YFSETQ. V was pared by 4 bases and J by 5 bases, with 8 bases of the junction left unmatched. This CDR3 has 14 residues. The CDR3 region has the DNA TGCGCCAGCAGCAAGCAGGGGGTTGATTATGGCTACACCTTC. Amino acid sequence: CASSKQGVDYGYTF.

The V gene is TRBV2, the J gene TRBJ1-5; D unclear. Trimming removed 6 bases from V and 5 bases from J, with 8 bases in between. The CDR3 loop spans 12 amino acids. The germline V gene encodes CDR1 SNHLY and CDR2 FYNNEI. The DNA for the CDR3 is TGTGCCAGCAGGGCCAATGATCAGCCCCAGCATTTT. It encodes CASRANDQPQHF.

The table lists this clone with a count of one. The chain joins TRBV11-2 to TRBJ2-2; D might be TRBD1 (6 bases). With 2 bases removed from V and 5 bases from J, the gap between germline ends came to 12 bases. The germline V gene has CDR1 SGHAT and CDR2 FQNNGV. This CDR3 region has 15 residues. The CDR3 DNA reads as TGTGCCAGCAGCTTATGGGGCAGGGGAACCGGGGAGCTGTTTTTT. Its protein is CASSLWGRGTGELFF.

This chain links TRBV5-1 with TRBJ1-5; unclear D gene. This CDR3 comprises 17 residues. Trimming removed 5 bases from V and 0 bases from J, with 18 bases in between. From germline, CDR1 is SGHRS and CDR2 YFSETQ. DNA for the CDR3: TGCGCCAGCAGGTCAGATGGGCAGGTCTATAGCAATCAGCCCCAGCATTTT. Amino acids: CASRSDGQVYSNQPQHF.

The chain uses TRBV7-9 and TRBJ2-4, with 10 nucleotides matching TRBD2. Trimming took 1 base from V and 9 from J; bases not matched to a gene: 6. The germline V gene has CDR1 SEHNR and CDR2 FQNEAQ (reference sequence). This CDR3 spans 15 amino acids. CDR3 region: CASSLGLAGEPIQYF. CDR3 nucleotide sequence: TGTGCCAGCAGCTTAGGGCTAGCGGGAGAGCCCATTCAGTACTTC.

The CDR3 coding sequence is TGTGCCAGCAGCGCAGGGGGGACATGGAATGAGCAGTTCTTC. Its translation is CASSAGGTWNEQFF. V and J are TRBV11-3 and TRBJ2-1; tentative D call: TRBD1 (7 bases). V lost 5 bases and J lost 7, with 15 bases in between. CDR1 and CDR2 (germline): SGHNT, YENEEA. The CDR3 is made up of 14 amino acids.

This clone occurred a few times. The CDR3 region has the DNA TGCAGTGCTGCCTACCCAGATACGCAGTATTTT. Amino acid sequence: CSAAYPDTQYF. The V gene is TRBV20-1, the J gene TRBJ2-3; no firm D call. The CDR3 contains 11 residues. The V gene's germline CDR1 is DFQATT and CDR2 SNEGSKA (reference sequence). V lost 5 bases, J lost 4 bases, and 7 bases lay in between.

The chain links TRBV11-2 to TRBJ2-3; the D gene is possibly TRBD2 (5 bases). This CDR3 has 16 amino acids. The V end was cut by 2 bases, the J end by 2 bases, with 14 bases between. The germline CDR1 and CDR2 sequences are SGHAT and FQNNGV. The CDR3: CASSLIVGGSTDTQYF. The CDR3, as DNA: TGTGCCAGCAGCTTAATCGTGGGCGGGTCCACAGATACGCAGTATTTT.

In this sample, this clone turned up a few times. This rearrangement joins TRBV27 to TRBJ2-1; possible D gene TRBD2, 6 bases. Trimming stripped 7 bases from V and 8 bases from J, with 21 bases between. The length of the CDR3 is 15 residues. CDR1 and CDR2 (germline): MNHEY, SMNVEV (reference sequence). Here the CDR3 reads CASTQRGEVSDEQFF. In nucleotides, the CDR3 is TGTGCCAGCACCCAGCGTGGGGAGGTTAGCGATGAGCAGTTCTTC.

The chain has TRBV7-7 and TRBJ2-3; a weak D match, TRBD2 (5 bases). The V end lost 1 base, the J end lost 3 bases, and 11 bases lay between the germline ends. The CDR3 length is 15 residues. Germline CDR1 reads SSHAT; CDR2 reads FNYEAQ (reference sequence). CDR3 sequence: CASSLGLSGTDTQYF. CDR3 sequence (DNA): TGTGCCAGCAGCTTAGGTCTCTCGGGGACAGATACGCAGTATTTT. Variable domain in full (rest from reference TRBV7-7 and TRBJ2-3): GAGVSQSPRYKVTKRGQDVTLRCDPISSHATLYWYQQALGQGPEFLTYFNYEAQPDKSGLPSDRFSAERPEGSISTLTIQRTEQRDSAMYRCASSLGLSGTDTQYFGPGTRLTVL.

This clone appeared a few times. The chain uses TRBV4-1 and TRBJ1-1; no firm D call. The CDR3 contains 14 residues. V shed 0 bases and J shed 8 bases, with 13 bases lying between them. The germline V gene encodes CDR1 MGHRA and CDR2 YSYEKL. CDR3 in DNA: TGCGCCAGCAGCCAAGATGTCCTGGGCAGGGAAGCTTTCTTT. Protein product: CASSQDVLGREAFF.

The chain is built from TRBV4-3 and TRBJ1-6; 7 positions agree with TRBD1. V lost 2 bases to trimming and J lost 0 bases; unmatched junction nucleotides: 4. The CDR3 spans 17 residues. CDR1 and CDR2 from the germline V gene are LGHNA and YSLEER. Written as DNA, the CDR3 is TGCGCCAGCAGCCAAAAACAGGGGTTCTCCTATAATTCACCCCTCCACTTT. It codes for CASSQKQGFSYNSPLHF.

The chain recombines TRBV5-4 with TRBJ1-2, with TRBD1 as a possible D gene (6 bases). The germline V gene encodes CDR1 SGHNT and CDR2 YYREEE (reference sequence). The CDR3 length is 15 residues. Trimming removed 4 bases at V and 3 bases at J, with 16 bases between. The CDR3 reads CASSLTTRGDYGYTF. CDR3 DNA: TGTGCCAGCAGCCTTACGACCAGGGGCGACTATGGCTACACCTTC.

This clone was counted only a few times. The chain employs TRBV10-2 and TRBJ1-1, with D possibly TRBD1 on 6 matching bases. The CDR3 length is 14 residues. V shed 4 bases and J shed 0 bases, with 9 bases lying between them. CDR1 and CDR2 (germline): WSHSY, SAAADI. The CDR3 DNA is TGCGCCAGCAGTGGACAGGTCTTGAACACTGAAGCTTTCTTT. Amino acid sequence: CASSGQVLNTEAFF.

The gene calls are TRBV7-9 and TRBJ2-3; perhaps TRBD1 as D (5 bases). This CDR3 has 15 amino acids. The ends were cut back, 4 bases at V and 6 bases at J, with 17 bases in the middle. Germline V gene sequence: CDR1 SEHNR, CDR2 FQNEAQ (reference sequence). CDR3 protein: CASSSTEVLADTQYF. The DNA for the CDR3 is TGTGCCAGCAGCTCGACAGAGGTCCTTGCGGATACGCAGTATTTT. Drawing the rest from reference TRBV7-9 and TRBJ2-3, the complete variable domain is DTGVSQNPRHKITKRGQNVTFRCDPISEHNRLYWYRQTLGQGPEFLTYFQNEAQLEKSRLLSDRFSAERPKGSFSTLEIQRTEQGDSAMYLCASSSTEVLADTQYFGPGTRLTVL.

The chain couples TRBV5-8 to TRBJ1-5; 9 bases agree with TRBD1. V lost 0 bases and J lost 3; bases outside the gene matches: 4. Germline V gene lookup returns CDR1 SGHTS and CDR2 YDEGEE. This CDR3 is built from 16 residues. CDR3 DNA sequence: TGTGCCAGCAGCTTGGGGGACAGGGTAAACAATCAGCCCCAGCATTTT. This gives the protein CASSLGDRVNNQPQHF.

V is TRBV5-1 and J is TRBJ1-1; D perhaps matches TRBD1 (6 bases). The CDR3 contains 14 residues. Trimming removed 4 bases at V and 5 bases at J, with 15 bases between. Looked up from germline, CDR1 is SGHRS and CDR2 is YFSETQ. The DNA of the CDR3 is TGCGCCAGCAGCCTGGACCAGGGGCATACTGAAGCTTTCTTT. Translated, it gives CASSLDQGHTEAFF.

The gene calls are TRBV11-2 and TRBJ2-7; tentative D call: TRBD1 (6 bases). The CDR3 contains 15 residues. Germline V gene data show CDR1 as SGHAT and CDR2 as FQNNGV. V lost 1 base and J 6 bases, leaving 16 bases between the germline ends. CDR3 in DNA: TGTGCCAGCAGCTTAGGGGCAGGGGCGGCCAGCGAGCAGTACTTC. This sequence encodes CASSLGAGAASEQYF. The full variable domain, with the rest looked up from reference TRBV11-2 and TRBJ2-7, is EAGVAQSPRYKIIEKRQSVAFWCNPISGHATLYWYQQILGQGPKLLIQFQNNGVVDDSQLPKDRFSAERLKGVDSTLKIQPAKLEDSAVYLCASSLGAGAASEQYFGPGTRLTVT.

The chain joins TRBV4-3 to TRBJ2-1; maybe TRBD2 (10 bases). The CDR3 loop spans 20 amino acids. From germline, CDR1 is LGHNA and CDR2 YSLEER. Trimming pared 4 bases from V and 7 bases from J, leaving 32 bases between. CDR3 nucleotides: TGCGCCAGCAGCCCACTCGGGACAGGGCGAGCGGGAGGGCCTATGAATGAGCAGTTCTTC. The encoded protein is CASSPLGTGRAGGPMNEQFF.

The rearrangement joins TRBV10-1 to TRBJ1-1; the match to TRBD1 covers 7 bases. Trimming removed 11 bases from V and 0 bases from J; junction bases left unmatched: 9. The germline gives CDR1 WNHNN, CDR2 SYGVQD (reference sequence). The CDR3 contains 14 residues. The CDR3 DNA is TGCGCCCACCCAGGGGGTGAGATGAACACTGAAGCTTTCTTT. It translates to CAHPGGEMNTEAFF.

The chain links TRBV24-1 to TRBJ1-3; maybe TRBD1 (5 bases). Germline-derived CDR1 and CDR2 are KGHDR and SFDVKD. The CDR3 sequence is 16 residues long. The ends were cut back, 7 bases at V and 0 bases at J, with 15 bases in the middle. CDR3 in amino acids: CATSASDSGSGNTIYF. CDR3 nucleotide sequence: TGTGCCACCAGCGCGAGCGACAGTGGCTCTGGAAACACCATATATTTT.

The gene calls are TRBV29-1 and TRBJ1-6, with D maybe TRBD1 (5 bases). The CDR3 has 13 amino acids. Germline V lookup: CDR1 SQVTM, CDR2 ANQGSEA. V lost 6 bases and J 7 bases, leaving 13 bases between the germline ends. CDR3: CSVSGGTNSPLHF. In DNA form, the CDR3 reads TGCAGCGTGTCGGGGGGGACCAATTCACCCCTCCACTTT.

This chain uses TRBV7-9 with TRBJ2-7; 8 bases agree with TRBD1. Trimming took 5 bases from V and 5 from J; bases not matched to a gene: 8. Germline V gene data show CDR1 as SEHNR and CDR2 as FQNEAQ (reference sequence). There are 14 residues in the CDR3. The CDR3 DNA follows: TGTGCCAGCAGCACCCGGGACAGGCTTCACGAGCAGTACTTC. This codes for CASSTRDRLHEQYF.